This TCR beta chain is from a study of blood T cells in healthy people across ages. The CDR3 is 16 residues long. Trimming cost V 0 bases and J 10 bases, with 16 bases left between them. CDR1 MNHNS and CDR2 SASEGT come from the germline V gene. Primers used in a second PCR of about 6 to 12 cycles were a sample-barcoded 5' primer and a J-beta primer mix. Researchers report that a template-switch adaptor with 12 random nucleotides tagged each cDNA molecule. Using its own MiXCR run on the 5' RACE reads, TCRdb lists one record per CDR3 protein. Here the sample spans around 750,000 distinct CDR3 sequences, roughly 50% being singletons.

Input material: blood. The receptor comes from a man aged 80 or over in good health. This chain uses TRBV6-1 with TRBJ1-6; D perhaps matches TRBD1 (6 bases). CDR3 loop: CASSEAIGGRRSPLHF. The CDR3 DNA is TGTGCCAGCAGTGAAGCCATCGGGGGGCGAAGATCACCCCTCCACTTT.